Presented here are 18 T cell receptor beta chains from one specimen sequenced in a study of technical replicates of blood from several donors. Method: immunoSEQ multiplex PCR; TCRdb's copy keeps in-frame clones and lacks some. The table has 50,000 to 55,000 clones, just over 85% seen once. Material: PBMCs. These receptors originate from a human donor in good health. Some clones in this sample may be carry-over from other donors' samples.

The rearrangement uses TRBV6-5 and TRBJ2-1, with D possibly being TRBD2 (5 bases). V dropped 5 bases and J dropped 11 bases, with 10 bases sitting between them. Germline values: CDR1 MNHEY, CDR2 SVGAGI. The CDR3 covers 11 residues. The CDR3 bases are TGTGCCAGCAGTGCCCCGGGAAAGCAGTTCTTC. Protein sequence: CASSAPGKQFF.

V gene TRBV30 combines with J gene TRBJ2-7, with a weak D call TRBD2 (5 bases). The V end was cut by 0 bases, the J end by 0 bases, with 12 bases between. The germline V gene encodes CDR1 GTSNPN and CDR2 SVGIG (reference sequence). The CDR3 consists of 15 residues. This chain's CDR3 is CAWSVPTRGSYEQYF. DNA of the CDR3: TGTGCCTGGAGTGTGCCCACCCGGGGCTCCTACGAGCAGTACTTC. The variable domain in full, completed from reference TRBV30 and TRBJ2-7, reads SQTIHQWPATLVQPVGSPLSLECTVEGTSNPNLYWYRQAAGRGLQLLFYSVGIGQISSEVPQNLSASRPQDRQFILSSKKLLLSDSGFYLCAWSVPTRGSYEQYFGPGTRLTVT.

This clone was picked up a small number of times. The chain's CDR3 is CASSDSSNSEQFF. As DNA, the CDR3 is TGTGCCAGCAGTGACTCAAGTAACAGCGAGCAGTTCTTC. This chain joins TRBV6-4 and TRBJ2-1; D not certain. The CDR3 has 13 amino acids. Germline V gene sequence: CDR1 MRHNA, CDR2 SNTAGT. The V gene lost 0 bases and the J gene lost 10 bases, with 10 bases spanning the gap.

The rearrangement uses TRBV30 and TRBJ2-2, with a weak D call TRBD2 (5 bases). CDR3 length: 13 amino acids. CDR1 is GTSNPN and CDR2 is SVGIG in the germline V gene (reference sequence). The V end lost 7 bases, the J end lost 1 base, and 10 bases lay between the germline ends. CDR3 region: CASRGRNTGELFF. CDR3 in DNA: TGTGCCTCTCGAGGGCGGAACACCGGGGAGCTGTTTTTT.

The J gene is TRBJ2-2, the V gene TRBV21-1; the table's D call, TRBD2, was not checked against the DNA. TRBV21-1 is designated a pseudogene. The CDR3 consists of 14 residues. In DNA, the CDR3 is TGTGCCAGCAGCAAAGTCTCGGTAATCGGGGAGCTGTTTTTT. This translates into CASSKVSVIGELFF.

CDR3 region: CASSQDSYRTNYGYTF. As DNA, the CDR3 is TGCGCCAGCAGCCAAGACTCGTACAGGACTAACTATGGCTACACCTTC. This chain connects TRBV4-3 to TRBJ1-2; tentatively, D is TRBD1 (5 bases). Germline CDR1 LGHNA, CDR2 YSLEER. V was clipped by 0 bases and J by 0 bases, with 11 bases between them. The CDR3 length is 16 residues.

CDR3 coding DNA: TGTGCCAGCAGCCAGGGAGGAGCGGGGGGTACAGATACGCAGTATTTT. Translation gives CASSQGGAGGTDTQYF. The chain has TRBV4-2 and TRBJ2-3; TRBD2 matches 9 bases. V was pared by 3 bases and J by 3 bases, with 7 bases of the junction left unmatched. This CDR3 spans 16 amino acids. Germline V gene lookup returns CDR1 LGHNA and CDR2 YNFKEQ.

This clone occurred a few times. The chain couples TRBV5-1 to TRBJ1-6; TRBD1 agrees at 9 bases. The CDR3 has 15 residues. J gave up 10 bases and V 3 bases, and 8 bases lay outside the gene matches. CDR1 is SGHRS, CDR2 YFSETQ, per germline. CDR3 in DNA: TGCGCCAGCAGCTCTCAGGGGACAGGGAGCTCACCCCTCCACTTT. This encodes CASSSQGTGSSPLHF.

This rearrangement joins TRBV5-1 to TRBJ2-7; 8 bases map to TRBD2. Germline V gene sequence: CDR1 SGHRS, CDR2 YFSETQ. Unmatched junction bases numbered 3, after V lost 4 bases and J lost 6 bases. The CDR3 consists of 12 residues. In DNA form, the CDR3 reads TGCGCCAGCAGCCTTAGCGGGACCGAGCAGTACTTC. Its protein is CASSLSGTEQYF.

In nucleotides, the CDR3 is TGTGCCAGCAGCTTAAGGGCTAGCGGGGGGGCCGTCTCAGATACGCAGTATTTT. Residues: CASSLRASGGAVSDTQYF. The chain uses TRBV7-2 and TRBJ2-3, with 12 bases fitting TRBD2. With V trimmed by 2 bases and J by 4 bases, 10 bases remained unmatched. This CDR3 spans 18 amino acids. Looked up from germline, CDR1 is SGHTA and CDR2 is FQGNSA.

The CDR3 sequence is CTSWAPGELFF. The CDR3 region has the DNA TGCACCTCTTGGGCGCCCGGGGAGCTGTTTTTT. This chain links TRBV1 with TRBJ2-2; TRBD1, the D gene given by the table, was not confirmed from the DNA. TRBV1 is designated a pseudogene. The CDR3 consists of 11 residues.

V usage is TRBV9 and J usage is TRBJ1-4; D is ambiguous. V lost 0 bases to trimming and J lost 0 bases, with 6 bases between them. The CDR3 runs to 15 residues. Per germline, CDR1 SGDLS and CDR2 YYNGEE. CDR3 bases: TGTGCCAGCAGCGTAGGAGGATCAACTAATGAAAAACTGTTTTTT. Translation gives CASSVGGSTNEKLFF.

The V call is TRBV15, the J call TRBJ1-1, with D possibly matching TRBD1 (6 bases). The CDR3 spans 16 residues. Germline V CDR1 and CDR2: LNHNV, YYDKDF (reference sequence). Trimming removed 0 bases at V and 4 bases at J, with 15 bases between. In nucleotides, the CDR3 is TGTGCCACCAGCAGAGAATGGACAGAAGCAAGCACTGAAGCTTTCTTT. It is translated as CATSREWTEASTEAFF.

The gene calls are TRBV10-3 and TRBJ2-7; perhaps TRBD2 as D (6 bases). This CDR3 is built from 14 residues. V was pared by 2 bases and J by 5 bases, with 13 bases between. From germline, CDR1 is ENHRY and CDR2 SYGVKD. CDR3 in amino acids: CAISEVGSRNEQYF. CDR3 nucleotide sequence: TGTGCCATCAGTGAGGTCGGGAGCCGGAACGAGCAGTACTTC.

CDR3 in DNA: TGTGCCAGCAGCCGTCGGTCCTACGAGCAGTACTTC. Translating gives CASSRRSYEQYF. V is TRBV7-9 and J is TRBJ2-7; D is unresolved. V lost 5 bases, J lost 1 base, and 6 bases lay in between. This CDR3 contains 12 residues. Per germline, CDR1 SEHNR and CDR2 FQNEAQ (reference sequence).

The rearrangement joins TRBV4-2 to TRBJ2-5; 9 bases map to TRBD2. Germline-derived CDR1 and CDR2 are LGHNA and YNFKEQ. J gave up 5 bases and V 0 bases, and 7 bases lay outside the gene matches. CDR3 size: 16 residues. CDR3 bases: TGTGCCAGCAGCCAAGAGTCCAGCGGGGGGCGGGAGACCCAGTACTTC. Protein product: CASSQESSGGRETQYF.

V gene TRBV4-3 combines with J gene TRBJ2-7, with 13 bases identical to TRBD2. This CDR3 has 15 residues. Per the germline V gene, CDR1 is LGHNA and CDR2 is YSLEER. With 4 bases clipped from V and 4 bases from J, the junction kept 4 bases outside the gene matches. CDR3 protein: CASSPGTSGEYEQYF. DNA of the CDR3: TGCGCCAGCAGCCCAGGGACTAGCGGGGAGTACGAGCAGTACTTC.

V and J are TRBV9 and TRBJ2-6, with 7 bases that match TRBD1. V gave up 3 bases and J gave up 1 base; unmatched junction bases: 7. Germline V gene lookup returns CDR1 SGDLS and CDR2 YYNGEE. The CDR3 runs to 17 residues. CDR3 sequence: CASSEVSRGSGANVLTF. The CDR3 coding sequence is TGTGCCAGCAGCGAAGTAAGCAGGGGGTCTGGGGCCAACGTCCTGACTTTC. The variable domain in full, with the rest retrieved from reference TRBV9 and TRBJ2-6, is DSGVTQTPKHLITATGQRVTLRCSPRSGDLSVYWYQQSLDQGLQFLIQYYNGEERAKGNILERFSAQQFPDLHSELNLSSLELGDSALYFCASSEVSRGSGANVLTFGAGSRLTVL.